One T cell receptor (beta chain) is described in this entry. CDR1 SGHTA and CDR2 FQGTGA come from the germline V gene. This CDR3 spans 13 amino acids. Deletions cut 0 bases from V and 6 bases from J, with 8 bases between. The data are from a study of blood T cell repertoires in COVID-19. Study-wide background: The United States, Italy and Spain were the sources of the acute and convalescent COVID-19 samples. T cells, B-cell-depleted T cells, or PBMCs supplied cDNA or gDNA.

In the source study's methods: Reference gene primer amplification in the assay estimated nucleated cell counts. Sequencing used immunoSEQ multiplex PCR; TCRdb keeps in-frame clones, though not all of them. Clone size and the V and J calls come from that table; the DNA yielded D and trimming. Of 140,000 or so clones listed, 60% to 80% are singletons. Sequenced: peripheral blood. V gene TRBV7-3 combines with J gene TRBJ1-1; D call uncertain. The receptor comes from a man aged 50 to 59 with active or convalescent COVID-19. CDR3 loop: CASSLTVGAEAFF. The DNA for the CDR3 is TGTGCCAGCAGCTTAACCGTGGGAGCTGAAGCTTTCTTT.